The TCR beta chain described here comes from a study of Ad26.COV2.S vaccination and SARS-CoV-2 variants. CDR3 length equals 13 residues. Germline lookup yields CDR1 SGDLS and CDR2 YYNGEE. The V end was cut by 1 base, the J end by 5 bases, with 7 bases between. Study findings and constraints: Individuals receiving vaccine had higher spike-specific TCR breadth than placebo recipients did.

This clone is a singleton in its sample. Its antigen remains unknown. The treatment: 15 to 20 received Ad26.COV2.S at low or high dose, single or two shots; roughly five received placebo; per-sample allocation not given. Samples came from day 63 after the first vaccine or placebo injection. The donor's status was that of an adult aged 18-55 years in Boston. Ad26.COV2.S expressed prefusion-stabilized spike from the original Wuhan strain. Assay: immunoSEQ multiplex PCR; the TCRdb copy retains only in-frame clones and omits some. The sample carries fewer than 500,000 clones, 90% recorded once. The sequence derives from a person aged 18-65 years who received the Ad26.COV2.S COVID-19 vaccine or a placebo. The chain carries TRBV9 and TRBJ1-5; D not resolved. The specimen was peripheral blood, collected in a trial of Ad26.COV2.S vaccine versus placebo. In DNA, the CDR3 is TGTGCCAGCAGCGTACGGGATCATCAGCCCCAGCATTTT. The encoded protein is CASSVRDHQPQHF.